The 31 T cell receptor beta chains given below trace back to one sample, sequenced in a study of Ad26.COV2.S vaccination and SARS-CoV-2 variants. As for treatment: roughly 20 received Ad26.COV2.S at low or high dose, single or two shots; roughly five received placebo; per-sample allocation not given. On day 63 after the first injection, vaccine and placebo recipients gave samples. Repertoires were generated with immunoSEQ multiplex PCR, while TCRdb's copy carries only in-frame clones and drops some. The data contain 350,000 to 550,000 clones, approximately 89% of them singletons. The sequencing here drew on peripheral blood, taken in a trial of Ad26.COV2.S vaccine versus placebo. The receptor source for this set is a person between 18 and 65 years old who received the Ad26.COV2.S COVID-19 vaccine or a placebo.

In this sample, this clone turned up once. The chain links TRBV7-9 to TRBJ2-1, with 8 bases fitting TRBD2. This CDR3 is 15 amino acids long. Germline CDR1 SEHNR, CDR2 FQNEAQ (reference sequence). The V and J ends lost 5 bases and 2 bases, in that order; junction bases with no gene match: 5. CDR3 DNA: TGTGCCAGCAGCGAAAAAGCGGGAGCCTACAATGAGCAGTTCTTC. Protein: CASSEKAGAYNEQFF.

J is TRBJ1-2 and V is TRBV9, with TRBD1 as a possible D gene (6 bases). V lost 3 bases and J lost 7, with 13 bases in between. Germline V gene sequence: CDR1 SGDLS, CDR2 YYNGEE. The CDR3 is 13 residues long. Here the CDR3 reads CASSARTVGGYTF. CDR3 coding DNA: TGTGCCAGCAGCGCCCGGACAGTCGGTGGCTACACCTTC.

The gene calls are TRBV10-3 and TRBJ2-3; maybe TRBD2 (5 bases). There are 15 residues in the CDR3. V dropped 6 bases and J dropped 4 bases, with 17 bases sitting between them. CDR1 and CDR2 (germline): ENHRY, SYGVKD. The CDR3 region is CAIRVTGIGSDTQYF. CDR3 coding DNA: TGTGCCATCAGGGTAACCGGGATTGGCTCAGATACGCAGTATTTT.

The chain joins TRBV4-3 to TRBJ2-1; TRBD2 matches 11 bases. CDR3 length: 16 amino acids. J lost 3 bases, V lost 1 base, and 2 bases had no gene match. Germline loops: CDR1 LGHNA, CDR2 YSLEER. In DNA form, the CDR3 reads TGCGCCAGCAGCCAAGTTAGCGGGAGGGACTACAATGAGCAGTTCTTC. Residues: CASSQVSGRDYNEQFF.

This clone was observed a few times. The genes are TRBV5-1 and TRBJ1-6, with 10 bases matching TRBD1. This CDR3 is 16 amino acids long. Looked up from germline, CDR1 is SGHRS and CDR2 is YFSETQ. After removal of 4 bases from V and 8 bases from J, the junction contained 9 bases not matched to a gene. The CDR3 loop is CASSASSGTGDSPLHF. CDR3 coding DNA: TGCGCCAGCAGCGCGTCCTCCGGGACAGGGGATTCACCCCTCCACTTT.

This CDR3 is CASSFPDGGSGYTF. For the CDR3, the DNA is TGTGCCAGCAGCTTCCCGGACGGGGGAAGCGGCTACACCTTC. The chain couples TRBV11-2 to TRBJ1-2; the D gene is possibly TRBD1 (5 bases). Germline assignment: CDR1 SGHAT and CDR2 FQNNGV. Trimming shortened V by 3 bases and J by 8 bases, and 16 bases separated the two germline ends. CDR3 length equals 14 residues.

V gene TRBV7-9 combines with J gene TRBJ2-1; 14 bases match TRBD2. J gave up 2 bases and V 5 bases, and 2 bases lay outside the gene matches. In germline, CDR1 is SEHNR, CDR2 FQNEAQ (reference sequence). This CDR3 comprises 16 residues. CDR3 sequence (DNA): TGTGCCAGCAGCGGGACTAGCGGGGGAGCCTACAATGAGCAGTTCTTC. This sequence encodes CASSGTSGGAYNEQFF.

This sequence joins TRBV11-1 and TRBJ1-3; 7 positions agree with TRBD1. Germline assignment: CDR1 SGHAT and CDR2 FQDESV (reference sequence). V shed 8 bases, J shed 0 bases, and the junction held 4 bases outside the gene matches. CDR3 length: 14 amino acids. The CDR3 spells CASGDRSSGNTIYF. CDR3 DNA: TGTGCCAGCGGGGACAGAAGCTCTGGAAACACCATATATTTT.

In its sample, this clone was seen a few times. The V call is TRBV9, the J call TRBJ1-3, with TRBD1 as a possible D gene (6 bases). CDR3 length equals 15 residues. Per germline, CDR1 SGDLS and CDR2 YYNGEE. Trimming removed 3 bases at V and 0 bases at J, with 10 bases between. CDR3 sequence reads: CASSARGNSGNTIYF. DNA for the CDR3: TGTGCCAGCAGCGCCAGGGGCAACTCTGGAAACACCATATATTTT.

This rearrangement joins TRBV5-8 to TRBJ1-4; D not certain. Germline V CDR1 and CDR2: SGHTS, YDEGEE. Trimming shortened V by 5 bases and J by 0 bases, and 17 bases separated the two germline ends. The CDR3 is made up of 17 amino acids. The CDR3 loop reads CASRTPRHAATNEKLFF. In nucleotides, the CDR3 is TGTGCCAGCAGAACGCCCCGACACGCCGCAACTAATGAAAAACTGTTTTTT.

The chain recombines TRBV3-1 (or the pseudogene TRBV3-2) with TRBJ1-2; TRBD1 agrees at 7 bases. The V gene end was trimmed by 5 bases and the J gene end by 5 bases; junction bases not matched to a gene: 14. Germline CDR1 reads LGHDT; CDR2 reads YNNKEL (reference sequence). This CDR3 region has 16 residues. The CDR3 region has the DNA TGTGCCAGCAGCAACAGGGGAGGACTGAGTTATTATGGCTACACCTTC. The encoded protein is CASSNRGGLSYYGYTF.

This rearrangement joins TRBV18 to TRBJ2-3; TRBD2 matches 11 bases. The junction had 20 bases not matched to a gene; V was cut back by 6 bases and J by 3 bases. Germline lookup yields CDR1 KGHSH and CDR2 LQKENI. The CDR3 consists of 20 residues. CDR3 nucleotides: TGTGCCAGCTCCGCCCAGAGGGGCCTAGCGGGAGGAGGATGGACAGATACGCAGTATTTT. Its translation: CASSAQRGLAGGGWTDTQYF.

The CDR3: CASSMGSTNEKLFF. The CDR3 nucleotides read TGTGCCAGCAGCATGGGTTCAACTAATGAAAAACTGTTTTTT. The chain combines TRBV2 with TRBJ1-4; D not resolved. Germline CDR1 SNHLY, CDR2 FYNNEI. The V gene lost 6 bases and the J gene lost 0 bases, with 8 bases spanning the gap. This CDR3 region has 14 residues.

The chain is built from TRBV28 and TRBJ1-4; possibly TRBD1 for D (5 bases). In germline, CDR1 is MDHEN, CDR2 SYDVKM. The CDR3 has 15 residues. The ends were cut back, 5 bases at V and 6 bases at J, with 16 bases in the middle. This CDR3 reads CASSPGREGDEKLFF. CDR3 in DNA: TGTGCCAGCAGTCCCGGCAGGGAGGGCGATGAAAAACTGTTTTTT.

The V call is TRBV9, the J call TRBJ2-3; a weak D match, TRBD2 (5 bases). Germline V gene lookup returns CDR1 SGDLS and CDR2 YYNGEE. This CDR3 has 14 residues. V was clipped by 2 bases and J by 3 bases, with 10 bases between them. The CDR3, as DNA: TGTGCCAGCAGCGTTCGGGGAATGACAGATACGCAGTATTTT. Protein product: CASSVRGMTDTQYF.

The genes are TRBV12-1 and TRBJ2-7; the listed D gene, TRBD1, was not tested against the DNA. TRBV12-1 is classified as a pseudogene. This CDR3 region has 16 residues. The CDR3 DNA is TGTGCCAGCAGCGGAAAGGACAGGGTTAGCTCCTACGAGCAGTACGTC. It encodes CASSGKDRVSSYEQYV.

The chain has TRBV7-2 and TRBJ1-1; D not resolved. CDR3 length: 13 residues. Germline CDR1 reads SGHTA; CDR2 reads FQGNSA. Trimming took 8 bases from V and 9 from J, leaving 19 bases between them. CDR3 loop: CASHDDRGAKAFF. The CDR3 DNA follows: TGTGCCAGCCACGACGACCGGGGTGCTAAAGCTTTCTTT.

This clone has just one count. The rearrangement uses TRBV4-1 and TRBJ1-4; no clear D. Germline-derived CDR1 and CDR2 are MGHRA and YSYEKL. The length of the CDR3 is 17 residues. V shed 3 bases and J shed 5 bases, with 19 bases lying between them. The chain's CDR3 is CASSHLPRGVGNEKLFF. CDR3 nucleotide sequence: TGCGCCAGCAGCCACCTACCCCGTGGGGTGGGAAATGAAAAACTGTTTTTT.

This sequence joins TRBV24-1 and TRBJ2-1, with 11 bases matching TRBD2. The CDR3 is 14 residues long. Germline trimming cut 7 bases from V and 4 bases from J; bases unmatched to any gene: 2. Germline CDR1 is KGHDR and CDR2 is SFDVKD. The CDR3 protein is CATSRLAGYNEQFF. The DNA for the CDR3 is TGTGCCACCAGCAGACTAGCGGGATACAATGAGCAGTTCTTC.

The table lists this clone with a count of one. The chain couples TRBV29-1 to TRBJ2-5; D not certain. The CDR3 extends over 11 amino acids. CDR1 and CDR2 (germline): SQVTM, ANQGSEA. V was cut by 8 bases and J by 4 bases, with 11 bases left in between. Written as DNA, the CDR3 is TGCAGCAGGGTATGGGGAGAGACCCAGTACTTC. Translated: CSRVWGETQYF.

The rearrangement joins TRBV7-8 to TRBJ2-2; D call uncertain. This CDR3 spans 15 amino acids. Trimming removed 5 bases at V and 0 bases at J, with 10 bases between. From germline, CDR1 is SGHVS and CDR2 FQNEAQ. The CDR3: CASSPRQANTGELFF. CDR3 DNA: TGTGCCAGCAGCCCCCGTCAGGCGAACACCGGGGAGCTGTTTTTT.

This sequence joins TRBV15 and TRBJ1-5, with TRBD1 as a possible D gene (5 bases). Per the germline V gene, CDR1 is LNHNV and CDR2 is YYDKDF (reference sequence). V shed 3 bases and J shed 1 base, with 10 bases lying between them. This CDR3 is built from 15 residues. For the CDR3, the DNA is TGTGCCACCAGCAGGACGGGGGGGAGCAATCAGCCCCAGCATTTT. This translates into CATSRTGGSNQPQHF.

The chain carries TRBV27 and TRBJ1-1; D is unclear. Trimming pared 2 bases from V and 0 bases from J, leaving 10 bases between. Germline lookup yields CDR1 MNHEY and CDR2 SMNVEV (reference sequence). This CDR3 region has 15 residues. The DNA of the CDR3 is TGTGCCAGCAGTTTAAGATCTCCTATGAACACTGAAGCTTTCTTT. It translates to CASSLRSPMNTEAFF.

The chain carries TRBV10-3 and TRBJ2-2, with 10 bases matching TRBD2. Germline CDR1 is ENHRY and CDR2 is SYGVKD. The V and J ends lost 2 bases and 2 bases, in that order; junction bases with no gene match: 5. This CDR3 has 17 residues. The CDR3 spells CAISETKRGGNTGELFF. The CDR3 DNA sequence: TGTGCCATCAGTGAGACTAAGCGGGGGGGCAACACCGGGGAGCTGTTTTTT.

The rearrangement joins TRBV7-9 to TRBJ2-1; 9 bases line up with TRBD1. Germline CDR1 SEHNR, CDR2 FQNEAQ (reference sequence). V was pared by 6 bases and J by 6 bases, with 12 bases of the junction left unmatched. CDR3 length equals 16 residues. This chain's CDR3 is CASRTLNRGLINEQFF. The CDR3 DNA sequence: TGTGCCAGCAGAACCCTTAACAGGGGGCTTATCAATGAGCAGTTCTTC. The full variable domain, in which reference TRBV7-9 and TRBJ2-1 provide the parts outside the CDR3, is DTGVSQNPRHKITKRGQNVTFRCDPISEHNRLYWYRQTLGQGPEFLTYFQNEAQLEKSRLLSDRFSAERPKGSFSTLEIQRTEQGDSAMYLCASRTLNRGLINEQFFGPGTRLTVL.

The V and J genes are TRBV7-9 and TRBJ2-7; no definite D call. The CDR3 is 14 residues long. Per germline, CDR1 SEHNR and CDR2 FQNEAQ (reference sequence). Trimming left V 1 base short and J 0 bases short, with 7 bases between. Here the CDR3 reads CASSLGAGSYEQYF. Here the CDR3 DNA reads TGTGCCAGCAGCTTAGGGGCAGGCTCCTACGAGCAGTACTTC.

This sequence joins TRBV5-5 and TRBJ1-1, with D hard to call. This CDR3 contains 14 residues. The V end lost 5 bases, the J end lost 0 bases, and 11 bases lay between the germline ends. Germline V gene lookup returns CDR1 SGHKS and CDR2 YYEKEE (reference sequence). In DNA, the CDR3 is TGTGCCAGCAGTCCCTGGACCGTGAACACTGAAGCTTTCTTT. This codes for CASSPWTVNTEAFF.

The chain has TRBV5-5 and TRBJ1-2; 8 positions agree with TRBD1. In germline, CDR1 is SGHKS, CDR2 YYEKEE (reference sequence). Unmatched junction bases numbered 11, after V lost 5 bases and J lost 8 bases. The CDR3 covers 14 residues. The CDR3: CASRSPGGAWGYTF. The CDR3 DNA sequence: TGTGCCAGCAGATCCCCAGGGGGCGCGTGGGGCTACACCTTC.

This chain connects TRBV5-4 to TRBJ2-7; D not resolved. CDR3 length equals 13 residues. V was pared by 4 bases and J by 12 bases, with 20 bases between. Germline-derived CDR1 and CDR2 are SGHNT and YYREEE (reference sequence). The chain's CDR3 is CASSPPGEQVAYF. The CDR3 DNA reads TGTGCCAGCAGCCCCCCGGGCGAACAAGTTGCGTACTTC.

V and J are TRBV6-2 or TRBV6-3 and TRBJ1-5; 10 nucleotides agree with TRBD1. The trim removed 2 bases at V and 6 bases at J, leaving 19 bases unmatched. This CDR3 spans 20 amino acids. Germline lookup yields CDR1 MNHEY and CDR2 SVGEGT. CDR3 sequence: CASSYELGWTGGIAGQPQHF. The CDR3 nucleotides read TGTGCCAGCAGTTACGAACTAGGTTGGACAGGGGGGATCGCCGGTCAGCCCCAGCATTTT.

The chain carries TRBV6-2 or TRBV6-3 and TRBJ2-7; 7 nucleotides line up with TRBD1. J was trimmed by 6 bases and V by 2 bases; bases with no gene match: 13. The CDR3 sequence is 16 residues long. Germline V CDR1 and CDR2: MNHEY, SVGEGT. CDR3 DNA: TGTGCCAGCAGTTACAGGGGGACCACAGGGGCCAGCGAGCAGTACGTC. This sequence encodes CASSYRGTTGASEQYV.